The 21 T cell receptor beta chains below were found in one sample sequenced in a study of cytomegalovirus exposure and HLA in healthy donors. The PCR made use of 60 Vbeta and 13 Jbeta primers. Sequencing was performed with immunoSEQ multiplex PCR; in TCRdb, only in-frame clones are kept and a portion is missing. In the table there are some 140,000 clones, roughly 80% of which are singletons. Sequencing was carried out using PBMCs. Receptors were obtained from a middle-aged woman in good health and CMV-seronegative.

V gene TRBV6-5 combines with J gene TRBJ2-5, with D possibly being TRBD2 (5 bases). CDR1 is MNHEY, CDR2 SVGAGI, per germline. This CDR3 is 15 amino acids long. Between the trimmed V and J ends, which lost 0 bases and 5 bases, there was a span of 13 bases. This CDR3 is CASSYSPRARETQYF. The CDR3 DNA sequence: TGTGCCAGCAGTTACTCTCCGAGGGCCCGGGAGACCCAGTACTTC.

For the CDR3, the DNA is TGTGCCTGGAGTGTACAAGGGAGGACCGGGGAGCTGTTTTTT. Its protein is CAWSVQGRTGELFF. The chain joins TRBV30 to TRBJ2-2; D may be TRBD2 (6 bases). This CDR3 comprises 14 residues. The germline V gene has CDR1 GTSNPN and CDR2 SVGIG (reference sequence). Trimming took 0 bases from V and 5 from J, leaving 10 bases between them.

The rearrangement joins TRBV28 to TRBJ1-2; 8 bases agree with TRBD1. CDR1 and CDR2 (germline): MDHEN, SYDVKM. This CDR3 spans 13 amino acids. Trimming cost V 4 bases and J 8 bases; bases outside gene matches: 6. CDR3 in amino acids: CASSSIQGEGYTF. The DNA for the CDR3 is TGTGCCAGCAGTTCAATACAGGGGGAGGGCTACACCTTC.

V is TRBV5-1 and J is TRBJ2-7, with TRBD1 matching over 7 bases. V gave up 1 base and J gave up 3 bases; unmatched junction bases: 7. There are 15 residues in the CDR3. Germline V gene data show CDR1 as SGHRS and CDR2 as YFSETQ. CDR3: CASSLSPGQIYEQYF. The CDR3 bases are TGCGCCAGCAGCTTGTCCCCGGGACAGATCTACGAGCAGTACTTC.

This clone turned up a few times. V gene TRBV5-4 combines with J gene TRBJ2-2; the D gene is possibly TRBD2 (5 bases). The CDR3 length is 15 residues. Between the trimmed V and J ends, which lost 2 bases and 6 bases, there was a span of 14 bases. Germline lookup yields CDR1 SGHNT and CDR2 YYREEE (reference sequence). CDR3 loop: CASSLTGLRAGELFF. Here the CDR3 DNA reads TGTGCCAGCAGCTTAACCGGACTTAGAGCCGGGGAGCTGTTTTTT.

This chain connects TRBV11-3 to TRBJ2-1; TRBD2 is a possible D gene (6 bases). Germline CDR1 reads SGHNT; CDR2 reads YENEEA. The CDR3 has 16 amino acids. The V end was cut by 0 bases, the J end by 5 bases, with 14 bases between. The CDR3 here is CASSLESGVTHNEQFF. Here the CDR3 DNA reads TGTGCCAGCAGCTTAGAGTCGGGAGTAACCCACAATGAGCAGTTCTTC.

This chain joins TRBV7-2 and TRBJ1-1; 7 bases map to TRBD1. The CDR3 extends over 15 amino acids. Trimming at V came to 1 base and at J to 1 base, leaving 3 bases not matched to a gene. The germline V gene has CDR1 SGHTA and CDR2 FQGNSA. CDR3 sequence (DNA): TGTGCCAGCAGCTTAGTAGGGGGCTGGAACACTGAAGCTTTCTTT. Its translation is CASSLVGGWNTEAFF.

The J gene is TRBJ1-4, the V gene TRBV2; possible D gene TRBD1, 5 bases. V lost 7 bases and J 14 bases, leaving 17 bases between the germline ends. CDR1 is SNHLY, CDR2 FYNNEI, per germline. The CDR3 totals 12 residues. CDR3: CASTETRAELFF. In DNA form, the CDR3 reads TGTGCCAGCACCGAGACCAGGGCAGAGCTGTTTTTT.

The genes are TRBV13 and TRBJ2-1, with 9 bases lining up with TRBD2. The CDR3 sequence is 14 residues long. Germline loops: CDR1 PRHDT, CDR2 FYEKMQ (reference sequence). V shed 8 bases and J 5 bases; nucleotides not matched to a gene: 7. CDR3 region: CASLIAGVDNEQFF. CDR3 nucleotides: TGTGCCAGCCTAATAGCGGGGGTAGACAATGAGCAGTTCTTC.

J is TRBJ1-6 and V is TRBV6-1, with a tentative D call TRBD1 (5 bases). Germline CDR1 reads MNHNS; CDR2 reads SASEGT. The V end was cut by 6 bases, the J end by 2 bases, with 8 bases between. The CDR3 contains 14 residues. The DNA for the CDR3 is TGTGCCAGCAGCGCAGGGCCCTATAATTCACCCCTCCACTTT. It yields the protein CASSAGPYNSPLHF.

The chain uses TRBV6-5 and TRBJ1-2; the match to TRBD1 covers 7 bases. J was trimmed by 7 bases and V by 6 bases; bases with no gene match: 8. Germline lookup yields CDR1 MNHEY and CDR2 SVGAGI. This CDR3 is 13 amino acids long. CDR3 residues: CASSLDRDLGYTF. The CDR3 DNA reads as TGTGCCAGCAGCCTAGACAGGGATCTTGGCTACACCTTC.

J is TRBJ2-3 and V is TRBV11-3; no definite D call. The CDR3 has 12 amino acids. Germline V gives CDR1 SGHNT, CDR2 YENEEA. The V end lost 1 base, the J end lost 14 bases, and 13 bases lay between the germline ends. CDR3 nucleotide sequence: TGTGCCAGCAGCTTAGCCCTCGAACAACCGTATTTT. This translates into CASSLALEQPYF.

The chain recombines TRBV5-1 with TRBJ2-2; TRBD2 matches 12 bases. Trimming cost V 4 bases and J 3 bases; bases outside gene matches: 10. The CDR3 runs 18 residues. Germline values: CDR1 SGHRS, CDR2 YFSETQ. The CDR3 nucleotides read TGCGCCAGCAGCAAACTGGCTAGCGGGAGGGAGCACACCGGGGAGCTGTTTTTT. This encodes CASSKLASGREHTGELFF.

This chain uses TRBV7-8 with TRBJ1-1; the match to TRBD1 covers 8 bases. V dropped 8 bases and J dropped 5; count of bases not matched to a gene: 13. Germline CDR1 and CDR2: SGHVS and FQNEAQ. The CDR3 extends over 15 amino acids. The CDR3 protein is CASEELAGGRTEAFF. In DNA, the CDR3 is TGTGCCAGCGAAGAACTGGCAGGGGGCAGGACTGAAGCTTTCTTT.

The rearrangement links TRBV9 to TRBJ1-1, with 7 nucleotides matching TRBD1. This CDR3 spans 14 amino acids. The trim removed 0 bases at V and 5 bases at J, leaving 4 bases unmatched. Germline V gene lookup returns CDR1 SGDLS and CDR2 YYNGEE. The CDR3 bases are TGTGCCAGCAGCGTAGGGGACAGCAGAACTGAAGCTTTCTTT. Its translation: CASSVGDSRTEAFF.

This clone was counted only a few times. The rearrangement uses TRBV2 and TRBJ1-6, with 7 bases identical to TRBD1. This CDR3 has 17 amino acids. Looked up from germline, CDR1 is SNHLY and CDR2 is FYNNEI. Trimming cost V 6 bases and J 8 bases; bases outside gene matches: 16. In DNA, the CDR3 is TGTGCCAGCAGGGGTGACAGGGTCATAAAGTTGGATTCACCCCTCCACTTT. As protein: CASRGDRVIKLDSPLHF.

V gene TRBV5-1 combines with J gene TRBJ2-1; D is perhaps TRBD2 (5 bases). This CDR3 contains 13 residues. Germline CDR1 and CDR2: SGHRS and YFSETQ. V was shortened by 0 bases and J by 9 bases, with 10 bases between the two germline ends. The CDR3 DNA sequence: TGCGCCAGCAGCTTGGGTAGCCGGGGTGAGCAGTTCTTC. The encoded protein is CASSLGSRGEQFF.

The rearrangement uses TRBV29-1 and TRBJ2-7; D remains ambiguous. The CDR3 contains 11 residues. V was cut by 2 bases and J by 3 bases, with 5 bases left in between. Germline CDR1 and CDR2: SQVTM and ANQGSEA. The CDR3: CSVEHNYEQYF. The CDR3 nucleotides read TGCAGCGTTGAACACAACTACGAGCAGTACTTC.

This clone showed up just once. The chain uses TRBV5-1 and TRBJ1-1, with no clear D. There are 14 residues in the CDR3. V gave up 4 bases and J gave up 4 bases, with 14 bases separating them. Germline CDR1 and CDR2: SGHRS and YFSETQ. The CDR3 coding sequence is TGCGCCAGCAGCGCCGATCCTCGGGGCACTGAAGCTTTCTTT. It specifies CASSADPRGTEAFF.

The chain links TRBV6-5 to TRBJ1-5; D unresolved. The ends were cut back, 6 bases at V and 3 bases at J, with 9 bases in the middle. Per the germline V gene, CDR1 is MNHEY and CDR2 is SVGAGI. The CDR3 has 13 amino acids. The CDR3 spells CASRSGVNQPQHF. In DNA form, the CDR3 reads TGTGCCAGCAGGTCCGGGGTCAATCAGCCCCAGCATTTT.

This chain connects TRBV5-4 to TRBJ2-5; TRBD1 matches 7 bases. With 5 bases clipped from V and 3 bases from J, the junction kept 1 base outside the gene matches. This CDR3 region has 12 residues. Germline values: CDR1 SGHNT, CDR2 YYREEE (reference sequence). The DNA of the CDR3 is TGTGCCAGCAGGGGACAGAAAGAGACCCAGTACTTC. Its translation: CASRGQKETQYF.